This TCR beta chain was sequenced in a study of molecular identifiers for immune sequencing clone quantification. On this clonotype: A much larger clone differs from this one at a single base, so this may be a read error.

Bulk TCR libraries were made with methods that had been previously described and with listed TCR primers. From the PCR reads, TCRdb called clonotypes with MiXCR, one entry per CDR3 protein. The sample carries about 640,000 distinct CDR3 sequences, around 20% recorded once. Sequenced: naive CD8+ T cells from blood, with Jurkat cell RNA spiked in. Subset described: FACS-sorted CD8+CD4-CCR7+CD45RA+ naive T cells. The receptor was derived from a human donor in good health. Some libraries in this study had Jurkat cell RNA spiked in.

CDR3 region: CASNSRTSGSLTDTQYF. In nucleotides, the CDR3 is TGTGCCAGCAACTCTCGGACTAGCGGATCACTCACAGATACGCAGTATTTT. The V and J genes are TRBV11-2 and TRBJ2-3; 10 positions match TRBD2. The J segment lost 2 bases and the V segment lost 7 bases, leaving 12 bases of the junction unmatched. The length of the CDR3 is 17 residues. The germline gives CDR1 SGHAT, CDR2 FQNNGV.